This T cell receptor (beta chain) was documented in a study of blood T cell repertoires in COVID-19. Germline V lookup: CDR1 MNHEY, CDR2 SVGAGI. CDR3 length equals 14 residues. This clone was detected only once. A junction boundary mismatches the germline segment, possibly from a read error. TCRdb's copy holds only in-frame clones and misses some; the assay was immunoSEQ multiplex PCR. The data show roughly 210,000 clones, approximately 81% seen once. The TCR sequence derives from a woman older than 75 with COVID-19, enrolled during active disease. This chain connects TRBV6-5 to TRBJ1-5; 8 positions match TRBD1. Sequencing was done on a sample of peripheral blood. CDR3 residues: CASNNRGSSQPQHF. CDR3 bases: TGTGCCAGCAACAACAGGGGGAGCAGTCAGCCCCAGCATTTT.